The 26 T cell receptor beta chains listed next were all sequenced from one sample in a study of cytomegalovirus exposure and HLA in healthy donors. PCR amplification relied on 60 Vbeta primers (plus 13 Jbeta primers). Here immunoSEQ multiplex PCR was the method, and the copy in TCRdb shows in-frame clones only, minus some. The table lists approximately 110,000 clones, about 78% of them singletons. The source material was PBMCs. All receptors come from a middle-aged woman in good health and CMV-seropositive.

This clone has only a few counts. J is TRBJ2-7 and V is TRBV5-6, with 10 bases fitting TRBD1. CDR1 and CDR2 from the germline V gene are SGHDT and YYEEEE. The CDR3 is made up of 16 amino acids. After removal of 7 bases from V and 6 bases from J, the junction contained 16 bases not matched to a gene. The CDR3 loop reads CASAVLRDRGFGEQYF. In DNA, the CDR3 is TGTGCCAGCGCCGTTCTCCGGGACAGGGGATTCGGCGAGCAGTACTTC.

Here the CDR3 reads CASTRQASEAFF. CDR3 in DNA: TGTGCCAGCACTAGACAGGCCTCTGAAGCTTTCTTT. This chain links TRBV2 with TRBJ1-1, with a possible D match to TRBD1 (6 bases). V shed 7 bases and J shed 6 bases, with 12 bases lying between them. The CDR3 has 12 residues. CDR1 and CDR2 (germline): SNHLY, FYNNEI.

The rearrangement joins TRBV7-6 to TRBJ2-5; possible D gene TRBD2, 7 bases. The V end was cut by 4 bases, the J end by 4 bases, with 16 bases between. The V gene's germline CDR1 is SGHVS and CDR2 FNYEAQ. The CDR3 totals 15 residues. The CDR3 protein is CASSSPTGGTETQYF. As DNA, the CDR3 is TGTGCCAGCAGCTCCCCCACGGGGGGCACAGAGACCCAGTACTTC.

V gene TRBV6-6 combines with J gene TRBJ2-5; a possible D gene is TRBD1 (5 bases). The J call may be mistaken, given a closer DNA end match to TRBJ2-7. Germline V gene lookup returns CDR1 MNHNY and CDR2 SVGAGI (reference sequence). The CDR3 totals 13 residues. The CDR3 coding sequence is TGTGCCAGCAAAGACAGAAGAAACTACGAGCAGTACTTC. It encodes CASKDRRNYEQYF.

The V call is TRBV4-3, the J call TRBJ2-1; 7 nucleotides match TRBD2. The V and J ends lost 0 bases and 9 bases, in that order; junction bases with no gene match: 2. The CDR3 is made up of 13 amino acids. The germline V gene has CDR1 LGHNA and CDR2 YSLEER. Here the CDR3 DNA reads TGCGCCAGCAGCCAAGAGGGGGGGGTTGAGCAGTTCTTC. It translates to CASSQEGGVEQFF.

The chain is built from TRBV29-1 and TRBJ2-6; unclear D gene. The germline gives CDR1 SQVTM, CDR2 ANQGSEA. The CDR3 covers 14 residues. The ends were cut back, 7 bases at V and 3 bases at J, with 13 bases in the middle. In DNA form, the CDR3 reads TGCAGCGCTCACTCGGCGGTTGGGGCCAACGTCCTGACTTTC. Its translation: CSAHSAVGANVLTF. The full variable domain, its missing parts supplied by reference TRBV29-1 and TRBJ2-6, is SAVISQKPSRDICQRGTSLTIQCQVDSQVTMMFWYRQQPGQSLTLIATANQGSEATYESGFVIDKFPISRPNLTFSTLTVSNMSPEDSSIYLCSAHSAVGANVLTFGAGSRLTVL.

This clone was seen more than once but under ten times. This rearrangement joins TRBV5-1 to TRBJ2-5, with a tentative D call TRBD1 (5 bases). The germline CDR1 and CDR2 sequences are SGHRS and YFSETQ. The CDR3 consists of 13 residues. V was pared by 7 bases and J by 3 bases, with 13 bases between. The CDR3 spells CASVLSGKETQYF. Written as DNA, the CDR3 is TGCGCCAGCGTCCTGTCAGGGAAAGAGACCCAGTACTTC.

The chain carries TRBV28 and TRBJ1-2; 7 bases align to TRBD1. This CDR3 contains 13 residues. Germline-derived CDR1 and CDR2 are MDHEN and SYDVKM. With 2 bases clipped from V and 6 bases from J, the junction kept 3 bases outside the gene matches. Here the CDR3 reads CASSLGGGDGYTF. The CDR3 DNA is TGTGCCAGCAGTTTAGGAGGGGGCGATGGCTACACCTTC.

V gene TRBV18 combines with J gene TRBJ1-6; TRBD1 matches 7 bases. J lost 9 bases, V lost 4 bases, and 6 bases had no gene match. This CDR3 contains 14 residues. Per the germline V gene, CDR1 is KGHSH and CDR2 is LQKENI. The DNA of the CDR3 is TGTGCCAGCTCACTCGGACAGGCAGGTTCACCCCTCCACTTT. Translation: CASSLGQAGSPLHF.

The rearrangement links TRBV9 to TRBJ1-6; 10 nucleotides line up with TRBD1. The V and J ends lost 3 bases and 11 bases, in that order; junction bases with no gene match: 11. There are 16 residues in the CDR3. Germline V gene lookup returns CDR1 SGDLS and CDR2 YYNGEE. The CDR3 here is CASSAPTGQGRAPLHF. The CDR3, as DNA: TGTGCCAGCAGCGCCCCGACGGGACAGGGGAGGGCACCCCTCCACTTT.

This clone showed up just a few times. The rearrangement links TRBV4-1 to TRBJ1-1; possibly TRBD1 for D (6 bases). Trimming took off 4 bases at V and 0 bases at J, with 18 bases between the two ends. Germline CDR1 MGHRA, CDR2 YSYEKL. The CDR3 has 17 residues. The CDR3 DNA follows: TGCGCCAGCAGCCTCACCCCGTGGACAGAGGTGAACACTGAAGCTTTCTTT. Translated: CASSLTPWTEVNTEAFF.

The chain links TRBV18 to TRBJ2-1; possibly TRBD2 for D (6 bases). The CDR3 spans 15 residues. Germline lookup yields CDR1 KGHSH and CDR2 LQKENI. V was clipped by 0 bases and J by 6 bases, with 12 bases between them. The CDR3 DNA sequence: TGTGCCAGCTCACCACCGGGACTGGCATTCAATGAGCAGTTCTTC. Translating it yields CASSPPGLAFNEQFF.

This clone was recorded only once. The chain uses TRBV2 and TRBJ1-2; D might be TRBD1 (5 bases). The CDR3 spans 12 residues. V was pared by 8 bases and J by 3 bases, with 10 bases between. The germline V gene encodes CDR1 SNHLY and CDR2 FYNNEI. CDR3 protein: CASLGTDYGYTF. The CDR3 nucleotides read TGTGCCAGCCTGGGGACTGACTATGGCTACACCTTC.

This clone was recorded many times. The V and J genes are TRBV4-3 and TRBJ1-5, with unresolved D. Deletions cut 4 bases from V and 9 bases from J, with 13 bases between. The CDR3 runs 13 residues. The germline CDR1 and CDR2 sequences are LGHNA and YSLEER. CDR3 nucleotides: TGCGCCAGCAGCCTAGGACGGGATCGGCCCCAGCATTTT. Its protein is CASSLGRDRPQHF.

CDR3 loop: CASSQGNRDGDTQYF. The CDR3 DNA sequence: TGTGCCAGCAGCCAAGGGAACAGGGATGGAGATACGCAGTATTTT. The chain employs TRBV4-2 and TRBJ2-3, with D tentatively TRBD1 (6 bases). CDR1 is LGHNA and CDR2 is YNFKEQ in the germline V gene. Trimming pared 1 base from V and 5 bases from J, leaving 13 bases between. This CDR3 has 15 amino acids.

The chain joins TRBV7-9 to TRBJ2-2; the D is unclear. Trimming cost V 5 bases and J 1 base, with 2 bases left between them. The CDR3 sequence is 12 residues long. CDR1 and CDR2 from the germline V gene are SEHNR and FQNEAQ (reference sequence). For the CDR3, the DNA is TGTGCCAGCAGCCTGAACACCGGGGAGCTGTTTTTT. Protein product: CASSLNTGELFF.

The chain links TRBV12-5 to TRBJ1-1, with 7 bases aligning to TRBD1. The CDR3 is made up of 14 amino acids. The trim removed 6 bases at V and 4 bases at J, leaving 8 bases unmatched. The germline CDR1 and CDR2 sequences are LGHNT and FRNRAP. The CDR3 loop is CASGGTAGSTEAFF. The CDR3 region has the DNA TGTGCTAGTGGCGGGACAGCAGGTTCCACTGAAGCTTTCTTT.

The chain employs TRBV7-9 and TRBJ1-5, with 7 bases lining up with TRBD1. CDR1 is SEHNR and CDR2 is FQNEAQ in the germline V gene (reference sequence). V was clipped by 3 bases and J by 3 bases; unmatched bases: 5. The CDR3 consists of 15 residues. CDR3 in amino acids: CASSLGQSLNQPQHF. The CDR3 coding sequence is TGTGCCAGCAGCTTGGGACAGAGCCTCAATCAGCCCCAGCATTTT.

V usage is TRBV14 and J usage is TRBJ2-1; D possibly corresponds to TRBD1 (6 bases). The ends were cut back, 4 bases at V and 10 bases at J, with 14 bases in the middle. Germline V gene data show CDR1 as SGHDN and CDR2 as FVKESK. This CDR3 has 13 residues. The CDR3 DNA follows: TGTGCCAGCAGCCTCTTTGGGGGCTGGGAGCAGTTCTTC. Encoded protein: CASSLFGGWEQFF.

The gene calls are TRBV5-6 and TRBJ1-1, with D maybe TRBD1 (5 bases). The CDR3 consists of 14 residues. Looked up from germline, CDR1 is SGHDT and CDR2 is YYEEEE. V was shortened by 3 bases and J by 1 base, with 10 bases between the two germline ends. CDR3 amino acids: CASSYRTGNTEAFF. The DNA for the CDR3 is TGTGCCAGCAGCTACAGGACGGGGAACACTGAAGCTTTCTTT. The full variable domain, its missing parts supplied by reference TRBV5-6 and TRBJ1-1, is DAGVTQSPTHLIKTRGQQVTLRCSPKSGHDTVSWYQQALGQGPQFIFQYYEEEERQRGNFPDRFSGHQFPNYSSELNVNALLLGDSALYLCASSYRTGNTEAFFGQGTRLTVV.

Here the CDR3 DNA reads TGTGCCAGCAGCCGACTAGCGGGGGGATCCAATGAGCAGTTCTTC. Protein: CASSRLAGGSNEQFF. The rearrangement uses TRBV11-3 and TRBJ2-1; 13 nucleotides match TRBD2. The CDR3 runs to 15 residues. J gave up 6 bases and V 5 bases, and 4 bases lay outside the gene matches. The germline V gene has CDR1 SGHNT and CDR2 YENEEA.

The gene calls are TRBV7-9 and TRBJ1-1; D is possibly TRBD1 (5 bases). Germline CDR1 reads SEHNR; CDR2 reads FQNEAQ (reference sequence). CDR3 size: 15 residues. V lost 5 bases, J lost 1 base, and 14 bases lay in between. The CDR3 coding sequence is TGTGCCAGCAGCCCGGCGGGGACTCCGAACACTGAAGCTTTCTTT. Amino acid sequence: CASSPAGTPNTEAFF.

This clone was counted a single time. This rearrangement joins TRBV18 to TRBJ1-2, with 7 bases aligning to TRBD1. The CDR3 contains 14 residues. Trimming cost V 5 bases and J 8 bases; bases outside gene matches: 11. The germline V gene encodes CDR1 KGHSH and CDR2 LQKENI. This CDR3 reads CASSDINRGQGYTF. The CDR3 bases are TGTGCCAGCTCAGACATTAACAGGGGACAAGGCTACACCTTC. Together with reference TRBV18 and TRBJ1-2, the CDR3 gives the full variable domain: NAGVMQNPRHLVRRRGQEARLRCSPMKGHSHVYWYRQLPEEGLKFMVYLQKENIIDESGMPKERFSAEFPKEGPSILRIQQVVRGDSAAYFCASSDINRGQGYTFGSGTRLTVV.

The chain couples TRBV4-3 to TRBJ1-1; D ambiguous. Germline-derived CDR1 and CDR2 are LGHNA and YSLEER. This CDR3 has 14 amino acids. V lost 0 bases, J lost 1 base, and 6 bases lay in between. As DNA, the CDR3 is TGCGCCAGCAGCCAAGAGAGGGCGAACACTGAAGCTTTCTTT. Encoded protein: CASSQERANTEAFF.

As to this clone: Distinct nucleotide sequences in the sample also encode this CDR3. The chain employs TRBV18 and TRBJ1-1, with unresolved D. This CDR3 spans 13 amino acids. Germline CDR1 is KGHSH and CDR2 is LQKENI. V was pared by 3 bases and J by 1 base, with 6 bases between. The CDR3 spells CASSPTPNTEAFF. The CDR3 region has the DNA TGTGCCAGCTCACCCACTCCGAACACTGAAGCTTTCTTT.

The chain couples TRBV4-1 to TRBJ1-1; no clear D. Per germline, CDR1 MGHRA and CDR2 YSYEKL. V was cut by 4 bases and J by 0 bases, with 6 bases left in between. The CDR3 loop spans 13 amino acids. The CDR3 DNA follows: TGCGCCAGCAGCCCTACTCTGAACACTGAAGCTTTCTTT. Translating gives CASSPTLNTEAFF.